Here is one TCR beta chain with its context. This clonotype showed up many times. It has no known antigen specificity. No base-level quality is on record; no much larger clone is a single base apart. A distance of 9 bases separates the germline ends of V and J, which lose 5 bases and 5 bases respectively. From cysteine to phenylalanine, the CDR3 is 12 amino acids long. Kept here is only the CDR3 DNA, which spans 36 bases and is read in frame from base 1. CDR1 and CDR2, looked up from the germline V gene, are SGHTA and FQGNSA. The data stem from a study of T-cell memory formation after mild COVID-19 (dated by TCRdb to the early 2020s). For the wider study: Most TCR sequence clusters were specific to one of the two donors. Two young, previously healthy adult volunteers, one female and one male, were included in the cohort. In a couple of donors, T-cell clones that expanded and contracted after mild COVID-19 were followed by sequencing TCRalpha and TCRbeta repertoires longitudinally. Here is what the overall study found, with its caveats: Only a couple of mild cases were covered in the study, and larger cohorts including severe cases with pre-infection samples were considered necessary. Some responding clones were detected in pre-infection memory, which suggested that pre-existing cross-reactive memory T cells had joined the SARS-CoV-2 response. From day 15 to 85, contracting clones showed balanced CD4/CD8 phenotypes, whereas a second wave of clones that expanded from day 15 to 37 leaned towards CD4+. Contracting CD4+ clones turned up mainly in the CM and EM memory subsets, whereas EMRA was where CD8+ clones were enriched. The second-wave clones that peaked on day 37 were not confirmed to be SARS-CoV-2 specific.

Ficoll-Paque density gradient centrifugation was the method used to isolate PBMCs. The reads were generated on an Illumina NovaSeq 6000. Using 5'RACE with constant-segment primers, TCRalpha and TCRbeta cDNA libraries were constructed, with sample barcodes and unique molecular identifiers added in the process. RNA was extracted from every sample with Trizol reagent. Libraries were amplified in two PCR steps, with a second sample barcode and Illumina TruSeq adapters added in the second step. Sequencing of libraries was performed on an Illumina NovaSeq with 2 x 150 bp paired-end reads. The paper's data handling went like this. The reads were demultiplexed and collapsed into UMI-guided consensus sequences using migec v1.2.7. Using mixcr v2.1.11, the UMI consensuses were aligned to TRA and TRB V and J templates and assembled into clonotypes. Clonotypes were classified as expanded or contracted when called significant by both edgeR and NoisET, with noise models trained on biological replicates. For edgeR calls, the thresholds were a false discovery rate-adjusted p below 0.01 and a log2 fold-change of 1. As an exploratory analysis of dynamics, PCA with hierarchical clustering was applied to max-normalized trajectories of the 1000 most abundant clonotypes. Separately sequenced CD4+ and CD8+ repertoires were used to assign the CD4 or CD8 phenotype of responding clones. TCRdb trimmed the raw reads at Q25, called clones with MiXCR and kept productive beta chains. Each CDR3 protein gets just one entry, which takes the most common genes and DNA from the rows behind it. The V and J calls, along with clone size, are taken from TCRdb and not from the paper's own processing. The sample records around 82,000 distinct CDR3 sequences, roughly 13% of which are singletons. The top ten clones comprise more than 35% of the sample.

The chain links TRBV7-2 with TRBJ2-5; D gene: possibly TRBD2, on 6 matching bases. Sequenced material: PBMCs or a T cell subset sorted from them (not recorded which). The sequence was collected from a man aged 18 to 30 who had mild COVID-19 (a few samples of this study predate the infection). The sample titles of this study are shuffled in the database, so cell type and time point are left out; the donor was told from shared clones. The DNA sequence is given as TGTGCCAGCAGCCCGACTAGGGAGACCCAGTACTTC. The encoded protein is CASSPTRETQYF.